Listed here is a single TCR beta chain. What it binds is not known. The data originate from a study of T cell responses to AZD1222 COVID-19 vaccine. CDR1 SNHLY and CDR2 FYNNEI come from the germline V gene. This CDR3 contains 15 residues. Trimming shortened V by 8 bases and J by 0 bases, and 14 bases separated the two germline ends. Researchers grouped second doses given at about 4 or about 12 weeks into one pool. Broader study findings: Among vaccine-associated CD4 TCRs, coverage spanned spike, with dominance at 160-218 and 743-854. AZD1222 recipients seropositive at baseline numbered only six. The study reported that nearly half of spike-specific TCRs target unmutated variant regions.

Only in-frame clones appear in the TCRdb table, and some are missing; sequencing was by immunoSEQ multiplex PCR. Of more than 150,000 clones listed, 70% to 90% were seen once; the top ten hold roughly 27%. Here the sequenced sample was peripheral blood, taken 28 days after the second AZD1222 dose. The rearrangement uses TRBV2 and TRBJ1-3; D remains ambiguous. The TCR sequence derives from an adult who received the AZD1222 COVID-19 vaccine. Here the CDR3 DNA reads TGTGCCAGCGCGACAACCCCCCTCTCTGGAAACACCATATATTTT. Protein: CASATTPLSGNTIYF.